This record concerns one T cell receptor (beta chain) sequence. Its cognate antigen is unknown. The sample is drawn from a study of blood T cells in healthy people across ages. The authors ran a second PCR of about 6 to 12 cycles using a sample-barcoded 5' primer and a J-beta primer mix. Each single sample gave us at least 3 million CDR3-containing paired-end reads. TCRdb independently ran MiXCR on the 5' RACE reads; one entry per CDR3 protein. The table lists about 670,000 distinct CDR3 sequences, around 41% of them singletons. Findings of the study overall: Roughly linear age-related decline in beta diversity appeared, significant by age around 40.

The sequencing input was blood. This clonotype was sampled from a man at least 80 years old in good health.

The CDR3 sequence is CSARVPLAGGPGETQYF. The DNA of the CDR3 is TGCAGTGCTAGAGTACCCTTAGCGGGGGGGCCCGGGGAGACCCAGTACTTC. This chain joins TRBV20-1 and TRBJ2-5; 11 bases are shared with TRBD2. Germline V gene lookup returns CDR1 DFQATT and CDR2 SNEGSKA (reference sequence). This CDR3 is 17 amino acids long. The ends lost 1 base at V and 5 bases at J; junction bases unmatched: 12.